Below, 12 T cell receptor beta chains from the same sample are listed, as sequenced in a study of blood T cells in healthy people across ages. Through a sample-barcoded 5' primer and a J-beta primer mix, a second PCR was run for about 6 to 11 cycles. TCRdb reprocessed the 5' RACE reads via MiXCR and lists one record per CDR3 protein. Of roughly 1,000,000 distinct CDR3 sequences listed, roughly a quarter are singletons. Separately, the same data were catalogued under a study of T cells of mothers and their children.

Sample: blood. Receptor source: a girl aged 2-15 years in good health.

CDR3 region: CATSDFLRGAQEDTQYF. CDR3 DNA sequence: TGTGCCACCAGTGATTTTCTGCGGGGGGCCCAGGAAGATACGCAGTATTTT. The chain carries TRBV24-1 and TRBJ2-3, with 8 bases fitting TRBD2. Germline CDR1 and CDR2: KGHDR and SFDVKD. The ends lost 1 base at V and 5 bases at J; junction bases unmatched: 10. The CDR3 has 17 residues.

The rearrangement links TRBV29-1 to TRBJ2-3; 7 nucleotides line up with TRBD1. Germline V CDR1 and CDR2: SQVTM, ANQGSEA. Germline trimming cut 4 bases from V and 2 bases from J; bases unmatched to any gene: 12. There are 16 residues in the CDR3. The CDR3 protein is CSVVAPGQRFTDTQYF. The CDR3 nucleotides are TGCAGCGTTGTCGCTCCGGGACAGAGATTCACAGATACGCAGTATTTT.

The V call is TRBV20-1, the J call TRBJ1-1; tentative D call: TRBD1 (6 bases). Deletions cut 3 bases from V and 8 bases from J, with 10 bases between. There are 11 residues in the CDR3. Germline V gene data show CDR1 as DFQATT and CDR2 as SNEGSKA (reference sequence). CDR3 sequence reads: CSARDSKEAFF. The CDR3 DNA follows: TGCAGTGCTAGGGACAGCAAAGAAGCTTTCTTT.

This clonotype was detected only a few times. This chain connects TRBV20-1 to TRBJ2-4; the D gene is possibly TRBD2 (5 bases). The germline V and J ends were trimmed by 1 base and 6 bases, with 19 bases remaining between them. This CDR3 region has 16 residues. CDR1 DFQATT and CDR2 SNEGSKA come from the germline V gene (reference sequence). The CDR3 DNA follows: TGCAGTGCTAGAGTCATGGCCCACCATGAGGGAAACATTCAGTACTTC. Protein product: CSARVMAHHEGNIQYF.

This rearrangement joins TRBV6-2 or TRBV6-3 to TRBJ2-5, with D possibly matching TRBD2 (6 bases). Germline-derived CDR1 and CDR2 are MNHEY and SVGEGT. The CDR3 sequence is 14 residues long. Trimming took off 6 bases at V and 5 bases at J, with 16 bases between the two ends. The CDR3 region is CASRGTPLRETQYF. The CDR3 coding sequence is TGTGCCAGCAGGGGGACTCCACTTAGGGAGACCCAGTACTTC.

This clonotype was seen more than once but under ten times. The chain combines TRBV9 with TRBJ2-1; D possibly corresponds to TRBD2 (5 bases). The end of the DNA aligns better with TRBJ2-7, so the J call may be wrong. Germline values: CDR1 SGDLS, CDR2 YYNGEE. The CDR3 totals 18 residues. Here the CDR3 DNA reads TGTGCCAGCAGCGTAGCTCCCGAAGATTGGACTCTAGCCTTCGAGCAGTACTTC. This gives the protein CASSVAPEDWTLAFEQYF.

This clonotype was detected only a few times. CDR3 sequence: CASSKLAGGPSGANVLTF. The CDR3 DNA reads as TGTGCCAGCAGCAAACTAGCGGGAGGGCCCTCTGGGGCCAACGTCCTGACTTTC. This sequence joins TRBV28 and TRBJ2-6; 13 nucleotides line up with TRBD2. Trimming took 6 bases from V and 0 from J; bases not matched to a gene: 5. CDR3 length equals 18 residues. The germline gives CDR1 MDHEN, CDR2 SYDVKM.

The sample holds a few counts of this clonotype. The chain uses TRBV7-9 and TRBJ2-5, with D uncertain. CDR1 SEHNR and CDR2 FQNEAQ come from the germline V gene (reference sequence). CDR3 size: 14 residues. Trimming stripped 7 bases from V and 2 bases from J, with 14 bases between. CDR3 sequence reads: CASKSTASQETQYF. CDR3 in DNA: TGTGCCAGCAAGTCTACGGCCAGTCAAGAGACCCAGTACTTC.

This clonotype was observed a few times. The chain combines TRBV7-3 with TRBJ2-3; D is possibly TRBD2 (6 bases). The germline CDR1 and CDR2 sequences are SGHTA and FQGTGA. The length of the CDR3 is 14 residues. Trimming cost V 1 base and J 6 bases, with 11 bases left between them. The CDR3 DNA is TGTGCCAGCAGCTTAAGCGGGGTACCGGATACGCAGTATTTT. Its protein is CASSLSGVPDTQYF.

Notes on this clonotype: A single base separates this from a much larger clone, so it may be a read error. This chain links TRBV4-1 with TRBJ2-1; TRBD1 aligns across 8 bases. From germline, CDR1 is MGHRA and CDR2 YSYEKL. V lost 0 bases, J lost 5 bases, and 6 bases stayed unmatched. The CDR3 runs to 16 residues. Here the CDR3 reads CASSQDGQGANNEQFF. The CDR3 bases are TGCGCCAGCAGCCAAGATGGGCAGGGGGCCAACAATGAGCAGTTCTTC.

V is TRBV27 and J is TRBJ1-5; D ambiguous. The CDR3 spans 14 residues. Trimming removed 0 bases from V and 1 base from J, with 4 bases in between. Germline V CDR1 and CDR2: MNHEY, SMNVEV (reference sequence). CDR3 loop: CASSLSVSNQPQHF. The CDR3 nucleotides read TGTGCCAGCAGTTTATCCGTCAGCAATCAGCCCCAGCATTTT.

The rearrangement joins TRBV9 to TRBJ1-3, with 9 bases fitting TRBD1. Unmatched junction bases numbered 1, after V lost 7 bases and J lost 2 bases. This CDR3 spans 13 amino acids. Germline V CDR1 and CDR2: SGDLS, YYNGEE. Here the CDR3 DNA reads TGTGCCAGCGGGGACAGGGCTGGAAACACCATATATTTT. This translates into CASGDRAGNTIYF.